This T cell receptor beta chain comes out of a study of cytomegalovirus exposure and HLA in healthy donors (TCRdb year 2017). Study-level background: An earlier analysis of approximately 600 of the donors reported 250 to 350 Gb of sequence data and some 120 million unique TCR beta sequences from about 180 million T cells. The genetic ancestry cluster associated with self-reported Caucasian donors included 81% of the 398 genotyped donors. HLA typing included class I and class II loci at four-digit resolution. A separate validation cohort of over 95 different subjects was used in addition to the 666-subject first cohort. The study aimed to test whether cataloging public T cell receptors could reveal signatures of past pathogen exposure. A later genetic analysis used genome-wide SNP genotypes for about 60% of the roughly 700 donors, treating that subset as a discovery cohort. The number of donors typed differed by locus, with about 629-640 for A, B, C, DRB1 and DQB1, 522 for DQA1, some 570 for DPA1, and around 460 for DPB1. On average, about 200,000 unique TCR beta nucleotide sequences were sequenced per donor among about 400 genotyped donors of the cohort, with 15% to 20% of those sequences being non-productive. Rather than using new phenotypic data, the later analysis identified candidate immune exposures from TCR beta sequences and from how often those sequences occurred across donors. To predict cytomegalovirus infection status, the study brought together high-throughput TCR immunosequencing, statistical association of individual TCRs with disease status, and machine learning. An earlier analysis of some 500 of the donors used high-throughput TCR beta sequencing to judge whether each TCR beta V gene segment behaved as functional or pseudogenic. Four to six DR-DQ haplotypes were handled as single units for association and clustering, since linkage in the cohort was strong. Donor age, sex, ethnicity and CMV serostatus were compiled together with the repertoire data. Using immunosequencing, the study profiled T cell repertoires from around 670 subjects and related those repertoires to cytomegalovirus serostatus. An early release that covered several hundred HLA-typed donors contained approximately 300 gigabases of sequencing data and approximately 85 million unique TCR sequences. Every discovery cohort repertoire had been produced on one sequencing platform. To study patterns of TCR occurrence, a later analysis re-analyzed previously published TCR beta repertoires from under 750 donors and added high-resolution HLA genotyping. Overall results and qualifications from the work: It was suggested by the authors that the approach could potentially be generalized to other disease states and immunological phenotypes. V-gene and J-gene trimming of TCR beta chains was associated with a missense DCLRE1C variant in a later genetic analysis, and the association was replicated in an independent cohort. Because counts were too low, roughly 17 rarely observed V segments, including chromosome 9 orphons, were left out of the earlier analysis of 587 of the donors. Three of the identified cytomegalovirus-associated TCR beta chains were confirmed in vitro to be specific for cytomegalovirus antigens. An earlier analysis of approximately 590 of the donors showed that most TCR beta V segments appeared in productive rearrangements either about 87% or about 30% of the time, which broadly matched IMGT annotations. In this cohort, only TCR beta chains were sequenced, and detectable features were limited by the absence of alpha or paired-chain data. A later analysis found that TCR association rates varied across HLA loci, with DRB1 alleles showing the most associated TCRs and HLA-C alleles the fewest. The classifier was reported to diagnose cytomegalovirus status with high specificity and sensitivity in both the original cohort and the validation cohort. Strong co-occurrence of HLA alleles, especially DR and DQ, made assigning TCR associations to individual alleles difficult. CMV serostatus was the only immune exposure information available for the cohort. A later genetic analysis reported fewer N-insertions in productive TCRs among donors in an Asian-associated ancestry cluster than the approximately 670-donor mean. Correlated functional status among segregating V segments might reflect linkage disequilibrium, but an unknown experimental factor could not be ruled out. Some IMGT-functional V segments, including TRBV6-2 and TRBV6-3, could not be told apart with the 87-base-pair reads, so those segments were excluded. While some public TCRs were present in many individuals, most TCR sequences turned up only very rarely across donors. HLA typing was unavailable for some donors at each locus, so association tests used only the typed subset. In a later analysis, most CMV-associated TCR beta chains were found to appear HLA-restricted, with HLA associations seemingly driven largely by CMV exposure. A later analysis found that HLA-associated TCR beta chains were more clonally expanded and had lower generation probabilities than equally common non-associated chains. The study listed 150 to 200 TCR beta chains as associated with cytomegalovirus. Roughly uniform sequencing depth across donors was assumed in presence/absence analyses, although this assumption may not hold. Several of the top co-occurrence clusters appeared to be linked to parvovirus B19, influenza, CMV and Epstein-Barr virus, according to a later analysis. In a later analysis, 15,000 to 20,000 TCR beta sequences were associated with specific HLA alleles at a false discovery rate of 0.05. A further reported finding was that TCR beta sequences accurately predicted the HLA-A and HLA-B alleles for most subjects in the first cohort. A cluster of highly shared sequence variants was judged likely to be a technical artifact of the sequencing pipeline.

This clone showed up many times. Which antigen it targets is not known. There are no base qualities to consult, and no much larger clone falls within one base. The cohort was made up of hundreds of healthy bone marrow donors. All cohort members were sampled while nominally healthy, although unrecorded immune exposures were likely present. The donor was CMV seronegative and belonged to the group of 352 seronegative cohort members. Each donor provided a peripheral blood sample, and peripheral blood mononuclear cells were used for TCR beta sequencing. The Qiagen DNeasy Blood Extraction Kit was used to extract genomic DNA from the blood cell samples. Receptor libraries were prepared by the immunoSEQ multiplex PCR assay. A mixture of 60 forward primers for TCR Vbeta segments and 13 reverse primers for TCR Jbeta segments was used in the multiplex PCR. Amplification of the CDR3 region of rearranged TCR beta genes was performed with a multiplex PCR assay on genomic DNA. The Illumina HiSeq System was used to sequence the amplified TCR beta libraries as 87-base-pair reads. Per the authors' processing: In a later analysis, 77 million or so unique TCR beta chains were counted across the approximately 640 repertoires, and around 11 million of these chains were shared by at least two donors. A nearest-neighbor algorithm error-corrected the raw reads and collapsed the reads into unique sequences, merging closely related sequences to remove PCR and sequencing errors. CDR3 sequences were aligned to IMGT reference sequences to assign V, D and J gene segments. For a sequence to be retained, a match of at least six nucleotides to both a V gene segment and a J gene segment was required. A rearrangement counted as productive if the CDR3 had no stop codons and remained in frame with V and J, and every other rearrangement counted as non-productive. CDR3 was defined by IMGT convention, running from the second conserved V-encoded cysteine to the conserved J-encoded phenylalanine. Sequences without an unambiguous match to a single V gene segment were excluded from the earlier analysis of almost 600 of the donors. In an earlier analysis of a few hundred of the donors, V segments were called functional above 56.7% productive rearrangements and were called segregating when the between-donor standard deviation exceeded 5%. A statistical classification framework was developed to diagnose cytomegalovirus status using the catalog of TCR beta chain sequences. V and J gene assignment, in a later analysis, came from comparing TCR nucleotide sequences with IMGT/GENE-DB human TR gene sequences. A later analysis assigned CDR3 sequences and most-parsimonious VDJ recombination scenarios with the TCRdist pipeline. In a later analysis, each TCR beta chain was defined by its CDR3 amino acid sequence together with its V-gene family, and reads without a unique V-gene family were excluded. As a way to deal with suspected cross-contamination and a sequencing artifact, a later analysis dropped nearly 600 nucleotide sequences that were highly shared and had low generation probability. A later analysis calculated a clonal expansion index for each public chain from normalized within-repertoire ranks of inferred template counts. In a later analysis, generation probabilities were computed using a VDJ recombination model fitted to out-of-frame rearrangements, and the results were checked against IGoR. In a later analysis, hypergeometric tests were used to score TCR-TCR, TCR-HLA and TCR-CMV co-occurrence, with a repertoire-size bias correction applied to TCR pairs. In a later analysis, false discovery rates were estimated by permuting HLA or CMV assignments 20 times. In a later analysis, co-occurring TCRs were grouped with DBSCAN, and TCRdist sequence similarity was added when clustering was performed within HLA-allele-positive subsets. Co-occurrence clustering excluded repertoires with fewer than 30,000 or more than 120,000 public chains, plus five with anomalous nucleotide sharing. Not all clones reach the TCRdb copy of this immuneACCESS table, which keeps in-frame sequences only. Checked studies attribute under half of the gap to unresolved V genes and leave the rest unexplained. V, J and clone size are taken as reported in that table, and D and trimming were inferred from the DNA itself. Counted in this sample were about 230,000 clones; about 80% of them appeared once. The ten largest clones take up approximately 0.5% of the sample.

In the germline V gene (reference sequence), CDR1 corresponds to LNHDA and CDR2 to SQIVND. V is reduced by 6 bases and J by 1 base, leaving a spacing of 9 bases between them. The CDR3, from cysteine to phenylalanine, totals 13 residues. The entry retains the CDR3 DNA only, 39 bases that are in frame from base 1. The sequence came from a woman aged 40 to 50 in good health and CMV-seronegative. Sample: PBMCs. The chain is made from TRBV19 and TRBJ1-1, with no reliable assignment of the D segment. DNA sequence: TGTGCCAGTAGAGTTGCAGGGAACACTGAAGCTTTCTTT. This is translated as CASRVAGNTEAFF.